This passage covers 21 T cell receptor beta chains from one sample sequenced in a study of blood T cell repertoires in COVID-19 (dated by TCRdb to the early 2020s). The protocol used for the library was the immunoSEQ multiplex PCR assay. What TCRdb holds here is the immuneACCESS table cut down to in-frame rearrangements. Part of the clones is not present; checked against another copy, under half of the missing clones reflect an unresolved V gene, and the others are unexplained. Across this sample there are under 65,000 clones, with roughly 80% seen only once. Together, the top ten hold approximately 15% of the sample. The source material was peripheral blood. The receptors were gathered from a woman between 65 and 79 years old with acute or convalescent COVID-19.

This clone was seen more than once but under ten times. CDR3 bases: TGTGCCAGTAAAGGGACAGGGTGGGGAGGAACTGGCTACACCTTC. It yields the protein CASKGTGWGGTGYTF. The V and J genes are TRBV19 and TRBJ1-2, with 9 bases lining up with TRBD1. Germline V gives CDR1 LNHDA, CDR2 SQIVND (reference sequence). This CDR3 is built from 15 residues. The ends lost 7 bases at V and 7 bases at J; junction bases unmatched: 13.

This sequence joins TRBV18 and TRBJ1-2; TRBD1 matches at 9 bases. Germline lookup yields CDR1 KGHSH and CDR2 LQKENI. This CDR3 has 16 residues. With V trimmed by 6 bases and J by 5 bases, 13 bases remained unmatched. CDR3 protein: CASSASTGGGPYGYTF. The CDR3 nucleotides are TGTGCCAGCTCTGCCTCGACAGGGGGGGGTCCATATGGCTACACCTTC.

V and J are TRBV7-8 and TRBJ1-5, with D possibly matching TRBD1 (5 bases). The CDR3 is 18 amino acids. Germline V CDR1 and CDR2: SGHVS, FQNEAQ. V lost 5 bases to trimming and J lost 5 bases, with 25 bases between them. CDR3 DNA: TGTGCCAGCAGCCGATTAGTGGCAGGGTCTATCCTTGATCAGCCCCAGCATTTT. Its protein is CASSRLVAGSILDQPQHF.

The genes are TRBV6-5 and TRBJ1-2; the D gene is possibly TRBD1 (5 bases). The CDR3 length is 16 residues. Germline CDR1 and CDR2: MNHEY and SVGAGI. The germline V and J ends were trimmed by 0 bases and 8 bases, with 19 bases remaining between them. CDR3 sequence (DNA): TGTGCCAGCAGTTACTCGCCGACAGTAAAACTGGGGGGCTACACCTTC. Protein: CASSYSPTVKLGGYTF.

The rearrangement links TRBV3-1 (or the pseudogene TRBV3-2) to TRBJ2-2; the D gene is possibly TRBD2 (6 bases). This CDR3 is 16 amino acids long. Trimming cost V 1 base and J 4 bases, with 13 bases left between them. The germline V gene encodes CDR1 LGHDT and CDR2 YNNKEL (reference sequence). CDR3 residues: CASSQGLRGGTGELFF. The CDR3 DNA is TGTGCCAGCAGCCAAGGTCTCCGGGGAGGCACCGGGGAGCTGTTTTTT.

The chain couples TRBV6-5 to TRBJ1-5; TRBD1 matches 11 bases. CDR3 length equals 15 residues. CDR1 MNHEY and CDR2 SVGAGI come from the germline V gene. V lost 5 bases to trimming and J lost 8 bases; unmatched junction nucleotides: 8. The CDR3 bases are TGTGCCAGCAGTCTCGGACAGGGGGCGCTGAAGCCCCAGCATTTT. Protein product: CASSLGQGALKPQHF.

V and J are TRBV11-3 and TRBJ2-1; D not certain. Germline assignment: CDR1 SGHNT and CDR2 YENEEA. Trimming took 2 bases from V and 9 from J, leaving 11 bases between them. CDR3 length equals 13 residues. DNA of the CDR3: TGTGCCAGCAGCTTACAGGCCGTGGGTGAGCAGTTCTTC. Translating it yields CASSLQAVGEQFF.

The chain recombines TRBV4-1 with TRBJ1-2, with 10 nucleotides matching TRBD1. Germline V gene sequence: CDR1 MGHRA, CDR2 YSYEKL. The CDR3 length is 14 residues. V lost 1 base and J lost 4; bases outside the gene matches: 0. The CDR3 spells CASSQGQGAYGYTF. CDR3 bases: TGCGCCAGCAGCCAAGGACAGGGGGCCTATGGCTACACCTTC.

The J gene is TRBJ1-2, the V gene TRBV13; no firm D call. CDR1 is PRHDT and CDR2 is FYEKMQ in the germline V gene (reference sequence). V shed 1 base and J shed 4 bases, with 16 bases lying between them. This CDR3 region has 16 residues. As DNA, the CDR3 is TGTGCCAGCAGCTTAGTAGCGGGGTTTGTCTTCTATGGCTACACCTTC. As protein: CASSLVAGFVFYGYTF. The whole variable domain, remainder taken from reference TRBV13 and TRBJ1-2, is AAGVIQSPRHLIKEKRETATLKCYPIPRHDTVYWYQQGPGQDPQFLISFYEKMQSDKGSIPDRFSAQQFSDYHSELNMSSLELGDSALYFCASSLVAGFVFYGYTFGSGTRLTVV.

This clone is a singleton in its sample. The gene calls are TRBV19 and TRBJ2-7, with 11 bases that match TRBD1. Germline CDR1 LNHDA, CDR2 SQIVND (reference sequence). Trimming at V came to 3 bases and at J to 2 bases, leaving 6 bases not matched to a gene. The CDR3 contains 16 residues. The chain's CDR3 is CASSMPRTGGAYEQYV. The DNA for the CDR3 is TGTGCCAGTAGTATGCCCCGGACAGGGGGCGCCTACGAGCAGTACGTC.

V gene TRBV5-4 combines with J gene TRBJ2-7, with TRBD2 identical over 7 bases. Germline CDR1 and CDR2: SGHNT and YYREEE (reference sequence). The CDR3 has 14 residues. V was clipped by 4 bases and J by 4 bases; unmatched bases: 8. The CDR3 DNA sequence: TGTGCCAGCAGCCTGTGGGGAGGGCGGTACGAGCAGTACGTC. It yields the protein CASSLWGGRYEQYV.

The J gene is TRBJ2-5, the V gene TRBV24-1; 10 nucleotides agree with TRBD1. Germline V gene data show CDR1 as KGHDR and CDR2 as SFDVKD. Trimming at V came to 7 bases and at J to 5 bases, leaving 0 bases not matched to a gene. The CDR3 sequence is 12 residues long. The CDR3 DNA is TGTGCCACCAGGGACAGGGGGGAGACCCAGTACTTC. Translated: CATRDRGETQYF.

The V call is TRBV30, the J call TRBJ1-6, with D possibly being TRBD1 (6 bases). The CDR3 has 15 amino acids. From germline, CDR1 is GTSNPN and CDR2 SVGIG (reference sequence). V was shortened by 3 bases and J by 5 bases, with 14 bases between the two germline ends. The CDR3 DNA reads TGTGCCTGGAGCCCCGGACAGTTGAATAATTCACCCCTCCACTTT. This codes for CAWSPGQLNNSPLHF.

The genes are TRBV29-1 and TRBJ1-2; 8 nucleotides match TRBD1. Losses at the gene ends were 2 bases for V and 6 bases for J; bases not matched to a gene: 2. This CDR3 has 12 residues. CDR1 and CDR2 (germline): SQVTM, ANQGSEA. The DNA for the CDR3 is TGCAGCGTTGAATGGACAGGGCATGGCTACACCTTC. This sequence encodes CSVEWTGHGYTF. Complete variable domain (other parts from reference TRBV29-1 and TRBJ1-2): SAVISQKPSRDICQRGTSLTIQCQVDSQVTMMFWYRQQPGQSLTLIATANQGSEATYESGFVIDKFPISRPNLTFSTLTVSNMSPEDSSIYLCSVEWTGHGYTFGSGTRLTVV.

This rearrangement joins TRBV5-1 to TRBJ2-5; 7 bases align to TRBD2. Losses at the gene ends were 5 bases for V and 4 bases for J; bases not matched to a gene: 8. The CDR3 contains 14 residues. Germline CDR1 SGHRS, CDR2 YFSETQ. The CDR3 region is CASSPTWGGETQYF. In DNA, the CDR3 is TGCGCCAGCAGTCCGACTTGGGGGGGAGAGACCCAGTACTTC. Full variable domain (remainder filled in from reference TRBV5-1 and TRBJ2-5): KAGVTQTPRYLIKTRGQQVTLSCSPISGHRSVSWYQQTPGQGLQFLFEYFSETQRNKGNFPGRFSGRQFSNSRSEMNVSTLELGDSALYLCASSPTWGGETQYFGPGTRLLVL.

The chain is built from TRBV6-5 and TRBJ1-1, with D possibly being TRBD1 (5 bases). Trimming pared 5 bases from V and 4 bases from J, leaving 14 bases between. This CDR3 region has 14 residues. Germline V gene lookup returns CDR1 MNHEY and CDR2 SVGAGI. The CDR3 loop reads CASSTLQGSTEAFF. As DNA, the CDR3 is TGTGCCAGCAGTACCCTTCAGGGTAGCACTGAAGCTTTCTTT.

This clone showed up just a few times. The chain employs TRBV11-2 and TRBJ2-3; TRBD2 agrees at 8 bases. V lost 3 bases and J lost 1; bases outside the gene matches: 3. The CDR3 has 15 residues. CDR1 and CDR2 (germline): SGHAT, FQNNGV. CDR3 bases: TGTGCCAGCAGCTTCGGCGGGGGGCGCACAGATACGCAGTATTTT. It specifies CASSFGGGRTDTQYF.

This clone was observed many times. The V and J genes are TRBV6-5 and TRBJ1-4; D is possibly TRBD1 (6 bases). Germline assignment: CDR1 MNHEY and CDR2 SVGAGI. CDR3 length: 16 residues. Trimming removed 0 bases at V and 3 bases at J, with 11 bases between. The DNA for the CDR3 is TGTGCCAGCAGTTACTCGAGTACAGGGTCTAATGAAAAACTGTTTTTT. This gives the protein CASSYSSTGSNEKLFF.

The chain joins TRBV9 to TRBJ2-1; 9 positions agree with TRBD2. Trimming removed 4 bases from V and 0 bases from J; junction bases left unmatched: 5. From germline, CDR1 is SGDLS and CDR2 YYNGEE. CDR3 length: 16 residues. CDR3 DNA: TGTGCCAGCAGCTTTTCTAGCGGGGCCTCCTACAATGAGCAGTTCTTC. Protein: CASSFSSGASYNEQFF. Combining the CDR3 with reference TRBV9 and TRBJ2-1 gives the whole variable domain DSGVTQTPKHLITATGQRVTLRCSPRSGDLSVYWYQQSLDQGLQFLIQYYNGEERAKGNILERFSAQQFPDLHSELNLSSLELGDSALYFCASSFSSGASYNEQFFGPGTRLTVL.

This clone was counted a few times. The chain's CDR3 is CASSQGGQGLYEQYF. The CDR3 DNA is TGTGCCAGCAGCCAAGGGGGACAGGGGCTGTACGAGCAGTACTTC. The rearrangement uses TRBV3-1 (or the pseudogene TRBV3-2) and TRBJ2-7; 10 bases are a match to TRBD1. This CDR3 has 15 amino acids. Trimming cost V 1 base and J 4 bases; bases outside gene matches: 4. Germline CDR1 LGHDT, CDR2 YNNKEL (reference sequence).

This sequence joins TRBV9 and TRBJ1-1; 11 bases line up with TRBD1. The CDR3 is 16 amino acids. The J segment lost 8 bases and the V segment lost 4 bases, leaving 13 bases of the junction unmatched. Germline CDR1 and CDR2: SGDLS and YYNGEE. CDR3 sequence: CASSSRRTGGFSEAFF. CDR3 nucleotides: TGTGCCAGCAGCTCACGACGGACAGGGGGCTTTAGCGAAGCTTTCTTT.